The TCR beta chain described here comes from a study of vaccination and CD4 T cells after COVID-19. Across the study: Post-vaccination samples were procured at a median of approximately 70 days following dose two (range 14 to 241). A CEFX pool, an HIV-1 Nef pool, or no peptide went to control cultures.

Comments on this clonotype: What it recognizes is unknown.

Study results and caveats: Median counts of SARS-CoV-2-reactive clonotypes increased from around 20 to 38; this difference was not significant.

Sequencing of the DNA from cultured CD4+ T cells was carried out with the Oncomine TCR Beta short-read assay. TCRdb re-derived calls from the PCR reads in MiXCR, one entry per CDR3 protein. The sample has 9,800 or so distinct CDR3 sequences; 30% to 40% are singletons. Specified treatment: roughly 10-day PBMC culture with coronavirus spike peptide pools or control peptides (ViraFEST assay). What was sequenced was CD4+ T cells from blood, cultured in vitro. The sequence derives from a human donor who had recovered from COVID-19.

CDR3 in DNA: TGTGCCACCAGTGATCCCACTCCGGGCCGTGGGGAGCTGTTTTTT. Residues: CATSDPTPGRGELFF. The rearrangement uses TRBV24-1 and TRBJ2-2; no clear D. V lost 3 bases to trimming and J lost 8 bases, with 15 bases between them. Per germline, CDR1 KGHDR and CDR2 SFDVKD. The CDR3 has 15 amino acids.